Listed below are T cell receptor beta chains from one sample, sequenced in a study of T cells in Graves' hyperthyroidism and ophthalmopathy. TCRdb ran MiXCR on the multiplex PCR reads and lists one entry per CDR3 protein. Here the sample spans some 500,000 distinct CDR3 sequences, around 22% being singletons. The sequenced sample was blood. These TCRs come from a woman aged 30 to 39 with Graves' ophthalmopathy. Both conserved end residues are part of each CDR3. D genes are given only for firm matches. Some rows have no size entry. The others give once, few or many, or a class for an expanded clone.

J: TRBJ2-5; size: NA; V: TRBV11-3; D: NA; DNA: TGTGCCAGCAGCCCACTAGACGGGGAGACCCAGTACTTC; CDR3: CASSPLDGETQYF
J: TRBJ2-6; size: many; V: TRBV7-8; D: TRBD1; DNA: TGTGCCAGCAGCGAGGGACAGGGCCTGGCCAACGTCCTGACTTTC; CDR3: CASSEGQGLANVLTF
J: TRBJ2-5; size: few; V: TRBV7-3; D: NA; DNA: TGTGCCAGCACCGGGGACGGGGAGACCCAGTACTTC; CDR3: CASTGDGETQYF
J: TRBJ1-1; size: many; V: TRBV13; D: NA; DNA: TGTGCCAGCAGCCCCCGGACTGAAGCTTTCTTT; CDR3: CASSPRTEAFF
J: TRBJ2-5; size: many; V: TRBV12-5; D: NA; DNA: TGTGCTAGTGCAGACCAAGAGACCCAGTACTTC; CDR3: CASADQETQYF
J: TRBJ2-7; size: NA; V: TRBV20-1; D: TRBD1; DNA: TGCAGTGCAAACAGGGGTAACGAGCAGTACTTC; CDR3: CSANRGNEQYF
J: TRBJ1-1; size: many; V: TRBV6-2/TRBV6-3; D: TRBD1; DNA: TGTGCCAGCAGCACGGACATCGACAGGGGGTTTATATTCACTGAAGCTTTCTTT; CDR3: CASSTDIDRGFIFTEAFF
J: TRBJ2-2; size: many; V: TRBV6-2/TRBV6-3; D: NA; DNA: TGTGCCAGCAGCCCCAGGGCTAGCCGTGACACCGGGGAGCTGTTTTTT; CDR3: CASSPRASRDTGELFF
J: TRBJ1-1; size: NA; V: TRBV5-1; D: NA; DNA: TGCGCCAGCAGCCCCGGGCTTTCATCGGGTGAAGAAGCTTTCTTT; CDR3: CASSPGLSSGEEAFF
J: TRBJ2-7; size: many; V: TRBV5-4; D: NA; DNA: TGTGCCAGCAGCCGCTTTGAGGGGGGCAAGTACGAGCAGTACTTC; CDR3: CASSRFEGGKYEQYF
J: TRBJ1-5; size: many; V: TRBV5-1; D: NA; DNA: TGCGCCAGCAGCGTGGACAGCCCCAATCAGCCCCAGCATTTT; CDR3: CASSVDSPNQPQHF
J: TRBJ2-5; size: many; V: TRBV20-1; D: TRBD2; DNA: TGCAGTGCAGTGGGCACTAGCGGGGGGGAAGAGACCCAGTACTTC; CDR3: CSAVGTSGGEETQYF
J: TRBJ2-7; size: NA; V: TRBV3-1; D: NA; DNA: TGTGCCAGCAGCCCCGGTCTTGTTGGCGAGCAGTACTTC; CDR3: CASSPGLVGEQYF
J: TRBJ1-2; size: many; V: TRBV28; D: TRBD1; DNA: TGTGCCAGCTATACGGGACAGGGAGCGGGCTACACCTTC; CDR3: CASYTGQGAGYTF
J: TRBJ1-5; size: many; V: TRBV4-1; D: TRBD1; DNA: TGCGCCAGCAGCCAGCAGGGACAGGGGGATCAGCCCCAGCATTTT; CDR3: CASSQQGQGDQPQHF
J: TRBJ2-5; size: few; V: TRBV7-8; D: NA; DNA: TGTGCCAGCAGCTTAGTGAGAGGTTTGGGTGGGGGGCAAGAGACCCAGTACTTC; CDR3: CASSLVRGLGGGQETQYF
J: TRBJ1-5; size: NA; V: TRBV12-3/TRBV12-4; D: NA; DNA: TGTGCCAGCAGTTTCGTGGGGGGCGACGAGCAGCCCCAGCATTTT; CDR3: CASSFVGGDEQPQHF